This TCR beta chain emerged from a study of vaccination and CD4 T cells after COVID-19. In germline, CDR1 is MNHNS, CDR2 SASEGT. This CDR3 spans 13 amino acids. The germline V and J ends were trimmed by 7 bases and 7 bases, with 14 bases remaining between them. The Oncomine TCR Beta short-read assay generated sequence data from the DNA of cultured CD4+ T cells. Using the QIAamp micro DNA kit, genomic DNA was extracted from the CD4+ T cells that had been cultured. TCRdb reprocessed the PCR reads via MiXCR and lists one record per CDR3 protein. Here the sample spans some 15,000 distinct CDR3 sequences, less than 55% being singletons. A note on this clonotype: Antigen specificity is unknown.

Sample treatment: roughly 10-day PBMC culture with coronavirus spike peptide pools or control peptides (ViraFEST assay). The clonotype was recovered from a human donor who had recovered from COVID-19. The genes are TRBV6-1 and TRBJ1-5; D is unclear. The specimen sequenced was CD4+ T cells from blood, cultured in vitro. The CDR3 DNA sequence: TGTGCCAGCACCCAATACCTTCTCCAGCCCCAGCATTTT. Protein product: CASTQYLLQPQHF.